The entry that follows covers one TCR beta chain sequence. Its antigen is currently not known. No base qualities exist here, and no much larger clone lies one base off it. This sample is drawn from a study of cytomegalovirus exposure and HLA in healthy donors (dated by TCRdb to the late 2010s). Notes on the research overall: An earlier analysis of approximately 600 of the donors reported 250 to 350 Gb of sequence data and around 120 million unique TCR beta sequences from around 200 million T cells. Roughly 300 gigabases of sequencing data and around 80 million unique TCR sequences made up an early release that covered under 750 HLA-typed donors. Among the roughly 400 genotyped donors, about 85% belonged to the genetic ancestry cluster associated with self-reported Caucasian donors. The study was designed to test whether signatures of past pathogen exposure could be identified by cataloging public T cell receptors. The study profiled the T cell repertoires of 550 to 700 subjects by immunosequencing and related them to cytomegalovirus serostatus. Along with the roughly 710-subject first cohort, a separate validation cohort of around 120 different subjects was used. High-throughput TCR immunosequencing, statistical association of individual TCRs with disease status, and machine learning were combined to predict cytomegalovirus infection status. To study patterns of TCR occurrence, a later analysis re-analyzed previously published TCR beta repertoires from 650 to 750 donors and added high-resolution HLA genotyping. The later analysis used no new phenotypic data to find candidate immune exposures, relying instead on TCR beta sequences and their occurrence across donors. In an earlier analysis of 587 of the donors, high-throughput TCR beta sequencing was used to judge whether each TCR beta V gene segment behaved as functional or pseudogenic. Alongside the repertoire data, information on donor age, sex, ethnicity and CMV serostatus was compiled. A later genetic analysis used genome-wide SNP genotypes for about 65% of the 666 donors, treating that subset as a discovery cohort. All discovery cohort repertoires had been generated on a single sequencing platform. HLA typing covered class I and class II loci at four-digit resolution. Typing coverage differed by locus: A, B, C, DRB1 and DQB1 were typed in roughly 620-640 donors, DQA1 in approximately 520, DPA1 in nearly 610, and DPB1 in 400 to 490. About five DR-DQ haplotypes were treated as single units for association and clustering because of strong linkage in the cohort. On average, 235,054 unique TCR beta nucleotide sequences were sequenced per donor among about 400 genotyped donors of the cohort, with roughly 18% of those sequences being non-productive.

The study at large found these results: Some IMGT-functional V segments, including TRBV6-2 and TRBV6-3, could not be distinguished by the 87-base-pair reads and were therefore excluded. In a later genetic analysis, fewer N-insertions in productive TCRs were reported among donors in an Asian-associated ancestry cluster than the 666-donor mean. A later analysis reported that several top co-occurrence clusters appeared linked to parvovirus B19, influenza, CMV and Epstein-Barr virus. Assigning TCR associations to individual alleles was difficult when HLA alleles, especially DR and DQ, strongly co-occurred. According to a later analysis, TCR association rates differed among HLA loci, with DRB1 alleles showing the most associated TCRs and HLA-C alleles showing the fewest. Most CMV-associated TCR beta chains appeared to be HLA-restricted in a later analysis, and the HLA associations seemed to be driven largely by CMV exposure. Compared with equally common non-associated chains, HLA-associated TCR beta chains in a later analysis were more clonally expanded and had lower generation probabilities. Roughly uniform sequencing depth across donors was assumed in presence/absence analyses, although this assumption may not hold. Specific HLA alleles were associated with 18,000 or so TCR beta sequences at a false discovery rate of 0.05 in a later analysis. A further reported finding was that TCR beta sequences accurately predicted the HLA-A and HLA-B alleles for most subjects in the first cohort. A total of 150 or so TCR beta chains were listed by the study as associated with cytomegalovirus. V-gene and J-gene trimming of TCR beta chains was associated with a missense DCLRE1C variant in a later genetic analysis, and the association was replicated in an independent cohort. Linkage disequilibrium might explain the correlated functional status among segregating V segments, but an unknown experimental factor could not be ruled out. In vitro tests confirmed that a few of the cytomegalovirus-associated TCR beta chains recognize cytomegalovirus antigens. Because some donors lacked HLA typing at each locus, the association tests relied only on the typed subset. For the cohort, immune exposure information was limited to CMV serostatus. The earlier analysis of 587 of the donors excluded fewer than 20 rarely observed V segments, including chromosome 9 orphons, because counts were too low. A group of highly shared sequence variants was considered likely to be a technical artifact of the sequencing pipeline. It was suggested by the authors that the approach could potentially be generalized to other disease states and immunological phenotypes. In an earlier analysis of about 600 of the donors, most TCR beta V segments appeared in productive rearrangements about 87% or about 30% of the time, broadly matching IMGT annotations. Most TCR sequences were observed very rarely across donors, whereas some public TCRs were present in many individuals. The cohort was sequenced for TCR beta chains only, and without alpha or paired-chain data the features that could be detected were limited. The classifier was reported to diagnose cytomegalovirus status with high specificity and sensitivity in both the original cohort and the validation cohort.

The germline V gene supplies CDR1 MGHRA and CDR2 YSYEKL. Spanning cysteine to phenylalanine, the CDR3 consists of 15 amino acids. Of the read, only the CDR3 DNA is kept; its 45 bases are in frame from base 1. V was cut back by 0 bases and J by 0 bases, leaving a gap of 6 bases between them. The cohort consisted of 600 or so healthy bone marrow donors. At the time of sampling, all cohort members were nominally healthy, though unrecorded immune exposures were likely present. The donor tested CMV seropositive and was one of the 289 seropositive cohort members. A peripheral blood sample was collected from each donor, and TCR beta sequencing was performed on peripheral blood mononuclear cells. The Qiagen DNeasy Blood Extraction Kit was used to extract genomic DNA from the blood cell samples. Library method: the immunoSEQ multiplex PCR assay. The multiplex PCR relied on a mix of 60 forward primers for TCR Vbeta segments and 13 reverse primers for TCR Jbeta segments. A multiplex PCR assay on genomic DNA amplified the CDR3 region of rearranged TCR beta genes. Amplified TCR beta libraries were sequenced as 87-base-pair reads on the Illumina HiSeq System. The original pipeline was this. In a later analysis, tens of millions of unique TCR beta chains were counted across the 500 to 850 repertoires, and about 10 million of these chains were shared by at least two donors. Raw reads were error-corrected and collapsed into unique sequences with a nearest-neighbor algorithm that merged closely related sequences to remove PCR and sequencing errors. CDR3 sequences were aligned to IMGT reference sequences to assign V, D and J gene segments. For a sequence to be retained, a match of at least six nucleotides was required to both a V gene segment and a J gene segment. Rearrangements were called productive when the CDR3 lacked stop codons and stayed in frame with V and J; all others were non-productive. CDR3 was defined according to IMGT convention as the region running from the second conserved V-encoded cysteine to the conserved J-encoded phenylalanine. In an earlier analysis of around 640 of the donors, sequences lacking an unambiguous match to a single V gene segment were excluded. An earlier analysis of several hundred of the donors classified V segments as functional when productive rearrangements were above 56.7% and as segregating when the standard deviation between donors was above 5%. A statistical classification framework was built for diagnosing cytomegalovirus status from the catalog of TCR beta chain sequences. In a later analysis, V and J genes were assigned by comparing TCR nucleotide sequences against IMGT/GENE-DB human TR gene sequences. In a later analysis, CDR3 sequences and most-parsimonious VDJ recombination scenarios were assigned using the TCRdist pipeline. In a later analysis, every TCR beta chain was defined by the combination of its CDR3 amino acid sequence and its V-gene family, and reads without a unique V-gene family were dropped. As a way to deal with suspected cross-contamination and a sequencing artifact, a later analysis dropped more than 500 nucleotide sequences that were highly shared and had low generation probability. For each public chain, a later analysis derived a clonal expansion index from normalized ranks of inferred template counts within each repertoire. A later analysis computed generation probabilities with a VDJ recombination model fitted to out-of-frame rearrangements, and checked the results against IGoR. Hypergeometric tests were used in a later analysis to score TCR-TCR, TCR-HLA and TCR-CMV co-occurrence, with a repertoire-size bias correction applied to the TCR pairs. False discovery rates were estimated in a later analysis by permuting HLA or CMV assignments 20 times. In a later analysis, co-occurring TCRs were grouped using DBSCAN, with TCRdist sequence similarity added in when clustering inside HLA-allele-positive subsets. Co-occurrence clustering excluded repertoires with fewer than 30,000 or more than 120,000 public chains, plus five with anomalous nucleotide sharing. TCRdb took over this immuneACCESS table, retaining in-frame rearrangements with V and J assigned. Such tables are incomplete; in checked studies, under half of the missing clones stem from an unresolved V gene, and the remainder is unexplained. V and J calls and clone size are as listed in that table; D and trimming were resolved from the DNA. The table for this sample lists 95,000 to 150,000 clones; about 10% of them were counted only once. The ten most abundant clones make up 4% to 5% of the sample.

The material sequenced was PBMCs. This TCR derives from a woman younger than 35 in good health and CMV-seropositive. The sequence links TRBV4-1 to TRBJ1-5; the D gene cannot be resolved reliably. The CDR3 here reads CASSQDEYSNQPQHF. The DNA reads TGCGCCAGCAGCCAAGATGAGTATAGCAATCAGCCCCAGCATTTT.